A single sample is the source of the 20 T cell receptor beta chains below, sequenced in a study of cytomegalovirus exposure and HLA in healthy donors. With 60 Vbeta and 13 Jbeta primers, the PCR was carried out. TCRdb's table, derived via immunoSEQ multiplex PCR, lists solely in-frame clones and lacks some. The sample shows fewer than 100,000 clones, around 81% of them seen only once. Sequencing input: PBMCs. The receptor source for this set is a male donor in good health and CMV-seronegative.

This clone has only a few counts. The chain employs TRBV29-1 and TRBJ1-1, with no clear D. This CDR3 has 16 amino acids. Germline CDR1 and CDR2: SQVTM and ANQGSEA. The ends were cut back, 4 bases at V and 1 base at J, with 19 bases in the middle. The DNA for the CDR3 is TGCAGCGTTGCTTCGGGGTACGAGGGAACGAACACTGAAGCTTTCTTT. The encoded protein is CSVASGYEGTNTEAFF.

For this clone: A read error may account for a junction end that differs from germline. This sequence joins TRBV6-1 and TRBJ1-2; no firm D call. CDR1 and CDR2 (germline): MNHNS, SASEGT. The CDR3 is 15 amino acids. CDR3 bases: TGTGCCAGCAGTGAAGTCTCGGGGTCCGTCTATGGCTACCCCTTC. Protein sequence: CASSEVSGSVYGYPF.

CDR3 coding DNA: TGTGCCTGGAATAGCCAGGGTGCGGACGAGCAGTACTTC. Translated, it gives CAWNSQGADEQYF. J is TRBJ2-7 and V is TRBV30; D might be TRBD1 (5 bases). CDR3 length: 13 residues. Trimming took 4 bases from V and 5 from J, leaving 15 bases between them. Germline lookup yields CDR1 GTSNPN and CDR2 SVGIG (reference sequence).

The chain recombines TRBV30 with TRBJ2-3; 9 bases match TRBD2. The CDR3 sequence is 14 residues long. In germline, CDR1 is GTSNPN, CDR2 SVGIG (reference sequence). V shed 1 base and J 5 bases; nucleotides not matched to a gene: 4. Written as DNA, the CDR3 is TGTGCCTGGAGTGGTGTAGCGGGAGTAGATACGCAGTATTTT. It yields the protein CAWSGVAGVDTQYF.

J is TRBJ2-5 and V is TRBV10-2; TRBD2 matches at 8 bases. Trimming removed 7 bases from V and 7 bases from J; junction bases left unmatched: 8. This CDR3 region has 13 residues. The germline gives CDR1 WSHSY, CDR2 SAAADI. This CDR3 reads CASIIAGGGTQYF. The CDR3 DNA follows: TGCGCCAGCATAATAGCCGGGGGGGGGACCCAGTACTTC.

V gene TRBV5-1 combines with J gene TRBJ1-2; perhaps TRBD1 as D (6 bases). The CDR3 has 17 residues. Trimming left V 4 bases short and J 1 base short, with 20 bases between. The germline V gene encodes CDR1 SGHRS and CDR2 YFSETQ. CDR3 in amino acids: CASSQDSLRGVNYGYTF. The CDR3 DNA reads TGCGCCAGCAGCCAGGACAGCCTCCGGGGGGTTAACTATGGCTACACCTTC.

V is TRBV11-2 and J is TRBJ1-1, with TRBD1 matching over 8 bases. With V trimmed by 5 bases and J by 8 bases, 10 bases remained unmatched. Germline CDR1 is SGHAT and CDR2 is FQNNGV. The CDR3 extends over 14 amino acids. CDR3 region: CASSLGQGTREAFF. The CDR3 coding sequence is TGTGCCAGCAGCCTCGGACAGGGCACGAGGGAAGCTTTCTTT.

The gene calls are TRBV5-4 and TRBJ2-5; 7 nucleotides agree with TRBD1. The J call may be faulty, since TRBJ2-7 better matches the DNA end. Germline V gene sequence: CDR1 SGHNT, CDR2 YYREEE (reference sequence). The CDR3 sequence is 13 residues long. This CDR3 is CASSWDSQGEQYF. CDR3 DNA sequence: TGTGCCAGCAGCTGGGACAGTCAGGGCGAGCAGTACTTC.

This clone was counted once. The same CDR3 is also encoded by other DNA sequences in this sample. This rearrangement joins TRBV5-1 to TRBJ2-3; 7 bases are shared with TRBD1. From germline, CDR1 is SGHRS and CDR2 YFSETQ. The CDR3 is 14 residues long. The V and J ends lost 4 bases and 0 bases, in that order; junction bases with no gene match: 2. The CDR3 nucleotides read TGCGCCAGCAGCCAGGGACAGAGCACAGATACGCAGTATTTT. Amino acid sequence: CASSQGQSTDTQYF.

The V and J genes are TRBV19 and TRBJ1-2; tentatively, D is TRBD1 (6 bases). V lost 4 bases to trimming and J lost 5 bases, with 14 bases between them. The CDR3 spans 14 residues. Germline assignment: CDR1 LNHDA and CDR2 SQIVND (reference sequence). The CDR3 bases are TGTGCCAGTAGTAAGAGGGGGAGTATGTATGGCTACACCTTC. Protein sequence: CASSKRGSMYGYTF.

This clone was observed a single time. The chain has TRBV6-1 and TRBJ2-1; TRBD2 matches 9 bases. CDR1 and CDR2 (germline): MNHNS, SASEGT. With V trimmed by 0 bases and J by 15 bases, 12 bases remained unmatched. This CDR3 spans 15 amino acids. The CDR3 region has the DNA TGTGCCAGCAGTGAAGCTAGCGGGAGTGGTGGGTGGAGGTTCTTC. Amino acid sequence: CASSEASGSGGWRFF.

This rearrangement joins TRBV4-3 to TRBJ2-7; weak D call: TRBD2 (6 bases). Deletions cut 0 bases from V and 1 base from J, with 13 bases between. The CDR3 is made up of 16 amino acids. In germline, CDR1 is LGHNA, CDR2 YSLEER. CDR3 protein: CASSQDQGLLSYEQYF. Here the CDR3 DNA reads TGCGCCAGCAGCCAAGATCAGGGACTGCTGTCCTACGAGCAGTACTTC.

The chain recombines TRBV2 with TRBJ2-5; a possible D gene is TRBD1 (7 bases). The CDR3 totals 14 residues. Trimming cost V 6 bases and J 5 bases, with 16 bases left between them. Germline CDR1 reads SNHLY; CDR2 reads FYNNEI. The CDR3 spells CASRRDRDWETQYF. For the CDR3, the DNA is TGTGCCAGCAGGAGAGACAGGGACTGGGAGACCCAGTACTTC.

The V call is TRBV6-1, the J call TRBJ1-4, with D hard to call. Trimming shortened V by 2 bases and J by 8 bases, and 12 bases separated the two germline ends. This CDR3 is 14 amino acids long. Germline-derived CDR1 and CDR2 are MNHNS and SASEGT. The CDR3 DNA reads as TGTGCCAGCAGTGAACCAGGAGGGCGCGAAAAACTGTTTTTT. It codes for CASSEPGGREKLFF.

The chain employs TRBV18 and TRBJ2-5; TRBD1 aligns across 9 bases. This CDR3 has 14 residues. V lost 5 bases to trimming and J lost 5 bases; unmatched junction nucleotides: 6. Germline V gene sequence: CDR1 KGHSH, CDR2 LQKENI. The CDR3, as DNA: TGTGCCAGCTCATCGACAGGGGGTACGGAGACCCAGTACTTC. This gives the protein CASSSTGGTETQYF. The full variable domain, completed using reference TRBV18 and TRBJ2-5, is NAGVMQNPRHLVRRRGQEARLRCSPMKGHSHVYWYRQLPEEGLKFMVYLQKENIIDESGMPKERFSAEFPKEGPSILRIQQVVRGDSAAYFCASSSTGGTETQYFGPGTRLLVL.

V usage is TRBV6-6 and J usage is TRBJ2-3; tentative D call: TRBD1 (5 bases). This CDR3 has 13 amino acids. The germline V gene encodes CDR1 MNHNY and CDR2 SVGAGI (reference sequence). Trimming stripped 8 bases from V and 4 bases from J, with 13 bases between. CDR3 bases: TGTGCCAGCCTCCCCAGGGTGGCAGATACGCAGTATTTT. Its translation: CASLPRVADTQYF.

In its sample, this clone was seen once. A read error may account for a junction end that differs from germline. V gene TRBV10-3 combines with J gene TRBJ1-6; no clear D gene. This CDR3 has 14 amino acids. Germline V gene lookup returns CDR1 ENHRY and CDR2 SYGVKD. CDR3 nucleotide sequence: TGTGCCATCAGTGAGGATCGAGGGTCCTCACCCCTCAACTTT. This codes for CAISEDRGSSPLNF.

This clone has only a few counts. The V call is TRBV5-1, the J call TRBJ1-2, with D maybe TRBD1 (6 bases). The length of the CDR3 is 15 residues. V dropped 5 bases and J dropped 4 bases, with 18 bases sitting between them. CDR1 SGHRS and CDR2 YFSETQ come from the germline V gene. CDR3 DNA sequence: TGCGCCAGCAGTCAAAAGGACAGCCCTTCCTATGGCTACACCTTC. It is translated as CASSQKDSPSYGYTF.

This clone appeared a single time. The V gene is TRBV6-4, the J gene TRBJ1-1; D unclear. Trimming removed 6 bases at V and 0 bases at J, with 11 bases between. The length of the CDR3 is 14 residues. Germline V gene data show CDR1 as MRHNA and CDR2 as SNTAGT. CDR3 DNA: TGTGCCAGCAGCGAGGGCTTCATGAACACTGAAGCTTTCTTT. Amino acid sequence: CASSEGFMNTEAFF.

The rearrangement links TRBV7-8 to TRBJ2-7, with 8 bases matching TRBD1. Germline lookup yields CDR1 SGHVS and CDR2 FQNEAQ. This CDR3 is built from 13 residues. V shed 5 bases and J 3 bases; nucleotides not matched to a gene: 3. The CDR3 bases are TGTGCCAGCAGCGGACAGGGATTCTACGAGCAGTACTTC. Protein sequence: CASSGQGFYEQYF.